These 28 T cell receptor beta chains were all obtained from the same sample, sequenced in a study of T cell responses to AZD1222 COVID-19 vaccine (dated by TCRdb to the early 2020s). In the paper's terms, the time point label means: baseline before first vaccination. Libraries were built with the immunoSEQ multiplex PCR assay. Held by TCRdb, this immuneACCESS table contains in-frame sequences only and omits some clones. Under half of the omission traces to an unresolved V gene where checked; the cause of the rest is unknown. The table for this sample lists about 140,000 clones; approximately 92% of them were counted only once. The ten top clones hold around 3% of the sample. The source was peripheral blood, collected on day 0 of AZD1222 vaccination. These receptors came from an adult in good health.

The V call is TRBV9, the J call TRBJ1-1, with D perhaps matching TRBD1 (5 bases). The CDR3 totals 13 residues. V was clipped by 4 bases and J by 1 base, with 8 bases between them. Germline V gives CDR1 SGDLS, CDR2 YYNGEE. CDR3 bases: TGTGCCAGCAGCACGCAGGGGAACACTGAAGCTTTCTTT. Translated, it gives CASSTQGNTEAFF.

The chain links TRBV7-8 to TRBJ2-7; the D gene is possibly TRBD2 (6 bases). The CDR3 has 14 amino acids. The germline CDR1 and CDR2 sequences are SGHVS and FQNEAQ. Trimming removed 2 bases from V and 3 bases from J, with 11 bases in between. The CDR3 nucleotides are TGTGCCAGCAGCTTACGCGGGAACTACTACGAGCAGTACTTC. Translated, it gives CASSLRGNYYEQYF.

The V call is TRBV9, the J call TRBJ1-1; no reliable D call. Deletions cut 0 bases from V and 3 bases from J, with 12 bases between. The germline CDR1 and CDR2 sequences are SGDLS and YYNGEE. There are 15 residues in the CDR3. In DNA form, the CDR3 reads TGTGCCAGCAGCGTAGGGGTCCGAAGAGACACTGAAGCTTTCTTT. It specifies CASSVGVRRDTEAFF.

In its sample, this clone was seen a few times. The J gene is TRBJ2-1, the V gene TRBV29-1; 7 nucleotides agree with TRBD2. V lost 6 bases, J lost 15 bases, and 20 bases stayed unmatched. This CDR3 has 14 amino acids. CDR1 and CDR2 from the germline V gene are SQVTM and ANQGSEA. The CDR3 loop reads CSVLLAGEPPMPFF. The CDR3 bases are TGCAGCGTCCTTTTGGCGGGAGAGCCGCCCATGCCGTTCTTC.

The chain joins TRBV7-9 to TRBJ2-7; D uncertain. CDR1 and CDR2 (germline): SEHNR, FQNEAQ (reference sequence). V was clipped by 0 bases and J by 3 bases, with 9 bases between them. The CDR3 sequence is 14 residues long. CDR3 in amino acids: CASSLANRVYEQYF. Here the CDR3 DNA reads TGTGCCAGCAGCTTAGCTAACAGAGTCTACGAGCAGTACTTC.

This clone was recorded only once. The V and J genes are TRBV5-1 and TRBJ2-7, with 7 bases identical to TRBD2. Germline V gene data show CDR1 as SGHRS and CDR2 as YFSETQ. With V trimmed by 0 bases and J by 6 bases, 6 bases remained unmatched. The CDR3 loop spans 14 amino acids. The CDR3 reads CASSLGRGDSEQYF. CDR3 coding DNA: TGCGCCAGCAGCTTGGGCCGGGGGGATAGCGAGCAGTACTTC.

The chain recombines TRBV20-1 with TRBJ1-2; D ambiguous. This CDR3 spans 11 amino acids. CDR1 is DFQATT, CDR2 SNEGSKA, per germline (reference sequence). The CDR3 nucleotides are TGCAGCCCAGGAGATAACTATGGCTACACCTTC. Translation: CSPGDNYGYTF.

The J gene is TRBJ2-2, the V gene TRBV4-2; D is unresolved. In germline, CDR1 is LGHNA, CDR2 YNFKEQ. CDR3 length: 15 residues. V was clipped by 0 bases and J by 0 bases, with 5 bases between them. CDR3 coding DNA: TGTGCCAGCAGCCAAGATCTGGCGAACACCGGGGAGCTGTTTTTT. As protein: CASSQDLANTGELFF.

The chain has TRBV15 and TRBJ1-2; D not certain. Germline-derived CDR1 and CDR2 are LNHNV and YYDKDF (reference sequence). Trimming left V 0 bases short and J 0 bases short, with 14 bases between. This CDR3 has 17 amino acids. The CDR3 is CATSREPGRSANYGYTF. CDR3 sequence (DNA): TGTGCCACCAGCAGAGAACCGGGAAGGAGCGCTAACTATGGCTACACCTTC.

This clone came up a few times. The chain recombines TRBV7-9 with TRBJ2-2; 7 bases line up with TRBD1. Germline CDR1 reads SEHNR; CDR2 reads FQNEAQ (reference sequence). The CDR3 has 14 amino acids. V shed 6 bases, J shed 4 bases, and the junction held 5 bases outside the gene matches. The CDR3 region is CASSMTGFTGELFF. Written as DNA, the CDR3 is TGTGCCAGCAGTATGACAGGGTTCACCGGGGAGCTGTTTTTT.

The genes are TRBV5-6 and TRBJ2-3, with D perhaps TRBD2 (7 bases). Trimming stripped 1 base from V and 4 bases from J, with 16 bases between. The CDR3 is 16 residues long. The germline V gene encodes CDR1 SGHDT and CDR2 YYEEEE. CDR3 loop: CASSLPMGAGADTQYF. The CDR3 nucleotides are TGTGCCAGCAGCTTGCCCATGGGGGCGGGAGCAGATACGCAGTATTTT.

This rearrangement joins TRBV19 to TRBJ1-2; TRBD1 is a possible D gene (5 bases). Trimming took off 5 bases at V and 7 bases at J, with 11 bases between the two ends. The length of the CDR3 is 12 residues. CDR1 and CDR2 (germline): LNHDA, SQIVND (reference sequence). DNA for the CDR3: TGTGCCAGTAGTCGGAGGGGCGGTGGCTACACCTTC. Translated, it gives CASSRRGGGYTF.

The V and J genes are TRBV7-9 and TRBJ1-2; D remains unclear. Trimming took 1 base from V and 8 from J, leaving 11 bases between them. Germline V gene data show CDR1 as SEHNR and CDR2 as FQNEAQ (reference sequence). This CDR3 has 13 residues. The CDR3 loop is CASSLVTDGGYTF. The CDR3, as DNA: TGTGCCAGCAGCTTAGTTACTGATGGAGGCTACACCTTC.

V is TRBV28 and J is TRBJ2-7, with TRBD2 matching 12 bases. J was trimmed by 3 bases and V by 4 bases; bases with no gene match: 10. CDR3 length equals 17 residues. Germline assignment: CDR1 MDHEN and CDR2 SYDVKM. The CDR3 DNA sequence: TGTGCCAGCAGTTCCCTCGGACTAGCGGGGACCCACTACGAGCAGTACTTC. It translates to CASSSLGLAGTHYEQYF.

The V gene is TRBV4-3, the J gene TRBJ2-3, with 13 bases identical to TRBD2. In germline, CDR1 is LGHNA, CDR2 YSLEER. The trim removed 3 bases at V and 3 bases at J, leaving 3 bases unmatched. The CDR3 is 16 residues long. The CDR3 sequence is CASSQELAGGTDTQYF. CDR3 in DNA: TGCGCCAGCAGCCAGGAACTAGCGGGAGGGACAGATACGCAGTATTTT.

V gene TRBV9 combines with J gene TRBJ2-2; 8 positions agree with TRBD2. In germline, CDR1 is SGDLS, CDR2 YYNGEE. The J segment lost 3 bases and the V segment lost 0 bases, leaving 4 bases of the junction unmatched. This CDR3 is built from 16 residues. The CDR3 spells CASSVASGGDTGELFF. In DNA form, the CDR3 reads TGTGCCAGCAGCGTAGCGTCGGGAGGGGACACCGGGGAGCTGTTTTTT.

The J gene is TRBJ1-3, the V gene TRBV19; D not certain. V lost 9 bases and J 0 bases, leaving 12 bases between the germline ends. The CDR3 has 14 residues. Germline CDR1 reads LNHDA; CDR2 reads SQIVND (reference sequence). The CDR3 loop is CARLKTSSGNTIYF. The CDR3 coding sequence is TGTGCCAGACTCAAGACCAGCTCTGGAAACACCATATATTTT. Complete variable domain (other parts from reference TRBV19 and TRBJ1-3): DGGITQSPKYLFRKEGQNVTLSCEQNLNHDAMYWYRQDPGQGLRLIYYSQIVNDFQKGDIAEGYSVSREKKESFPLTVTSAQKNPTAFYLCARLKTSSGNTIYFGEGSWLTVV.

The chain has TRBV28 and TRBJ2-7; 11 bases align to TRBD1. Germline CDR1 reads MDHEN; CDR2 reads SYDVKM. After removal of 7 bases from V and 1 base from J, the junction contained 3 bases not matched to a gene. CDR3 length equals 14 residues. DNA for the CDR3: TGTGCCAGCAACGGACAGGGGGCTTCCTACGAGCAGTACTTC. This encodes CASNGQGASYEQYF.

The chain combines TRBV5-1 with TRBJ2-2, with D maybe TRBD2 (5 bases). V was clipped by 0 bases and J by 6 bases, with 12 bases between them. The CDR3 is made up of 15 amino acids. Germline assignment: CDR1 SGHRS and CDR2 YFSETQ. For the CDR3, the DNA is TGCGCCAGCAGCTTGGTCCGCCGGGGATCCGGGGAGCTGTTTTTT. Translation gives CASSLVRRGSGELFF.

The gene calls are TRBV4-3 and TRBJ1-2; possibly TRBD1 for D (5 bases). The V and J ends lost 0 bases and 10 bases respectively, with 12 bases between them. Germline-derived CDR1 and CDR2 are LGHNA and YSLEER. CDR3 size: 13 residues. The DNA of the CDR3 is TGCGCCAGCAGCCAAGATCTTTTTGGGGCCTACACCTTC. Its protein product is CASSQDLFGAYTF.

The V and J genes are TRBV28 and TRBJ1-2, with 10 bases fitting TRBD1. The CDR3 runs to 18 residues. With V trimmed by 6 bases and J by 1 base, 14 bases remained unmatched. The germline V gene has CDR1 MDHEN and CDR2 SYDVKM. The DNA of the CDR3 is TGTGCCAGCAGGAAAGACAGGGGGCCCTCTAGGGTTAACTATGGCTACACCTTC. Its protein is CASRKDRGPSRVNYGYTF.

The rearrangement joins TRBV2 to TRBJ1-4; D is possibly TRBD1 (5 bases). V shed 4 bases and J shed 6 bases, with 12 bases lying between them. This CDR3 is 14 amino acids long. The germline CDR1 and CDR2 sequences are SNHLY and FYNNEI. The CDR3 coding sequence is TGTGCCAGCAGTGTCGGGGGTAGGGATGAAAAACTGTTTTTT. As protein: CASSVGGRDEKLFF.

CDR3 region: CASSLGGGSPTYEQYF. The CDR3 DNA is TGTGCCAGCAGCTTGGGCGGAGGGAGTCCCACTTACGAGCAGTACTTC. The chain uses TRBV5-5 and TRBJ2-7; D is possibly TRBD2 (6 bases). V was cut by 0 bases and J by 4 bases, with 17 bases left in between. Germline CDR1 is SGHKS and CDR2 is YYEKEE (reference sequence). The CDR3 loop spans 16 amino acids.

V gene TRBV3-1 (or the pseudogene TRBV3-2) combines with J gene TRBJ1-5; D gene uncertain. Germline CDR1 is LGHDT and CDR2 is YNNKEL (reference sequence). V was clipped by 0 bases and J by 0 bases, with 9 bases between them. This CDR3 has 16 amino acids. The DNA of the CDR3 is TGTGCCAGCAGCCAAGATTGGGGTAATAGCAATCAGCCCCAGCATTTT. This codes for CASSQDWGNSNQPQHF.

V and J are TRBV29-1 and TRBJ1-3; D possibly corresponds to TRBD1 (5 bases). Trimming stripped 0 bases from V and 9 bases from J, with 12 bases between. This CDR3 region has 13 residues. Germline values: CDR1 SQVTM, CDR2 ANQGSEA. The CDR3 region is CSVEDRAGSTIYF. The DNA of the CDR3 is TGCAGCGTTGAAGACCGGGCAGGGAGCACCATATATTTT.

CDR3 bases: TGTGCCACCAGGGGTGCGGGAGTTGGTGAGACCCAGTACTTC. Protein: CATRGAGVGETQYF. The rearrangement links TRBV5-6 to TRBJ2-5; tentative D call: TRBD2 (7 bases). V shed 9 bases and J shed 5 bases, with 20 bases lying between them. The V gene's germline CDR1 is SGHDT and CDR2 YYEEEE. The CDR3 sequence is 14 residues long.

This clone has just one count. V gene TRBV6-5 combines with J gene TRBJ2-6; TRBD1 might be the D (6 bases). Per the germline V gene, CDR1 is MNHEY and CDR2 is SVGAGI. Deletions cut 8 bases from V and 2 bases from J, with 10 bases between. The CDR3 spans 14 residues. CDR3 DNA sequence: TGTGCCAGCGGGACAACCACTGGGGCCAACGTCCTGACTTTC. Its protein product is CASGTTTGANVLTF.

The chain carries TRBV7-2 and TRBJ2-1; the D gene is possibly TRBD2 (7 bases). Trimming removed 6 bases from V and 6 bases from J, with 24 bases in between. CDR1 SGHTA and CDR2 FQGNSA come from the germline V gene. The CDR3 contains 17 residues. Here the CDR3 reads CASSHTGGGSFFNEQFF. As DNA, the CDR3 is TGTGCCAGCAGTCATACGGGGGGCGGGAGCTTCTTCAATGAGCAGTTCTTC. Looking up the rest from reference TRBV7-2 and TRBJ2-1 gives the full variable domain: GAGVSQSPSNKVTEKGKDVELRCDPISGHTALYWYRQSLGQGLEFLIYFQGNSAPDKSGLPSDRFSAERTGGSVSTLTIQRTQQEDSAVYLCASSHTGGGSFFNEQFFGPGTRLTVL.